This T cell receptor beta chain was observed in a study of T cell repertoires in cytomegalovirus infection. Study-wide context: Indications of both CMV infection and matching HLA type were provided by public TCR beta signatures.

TCRdb reprocessed the reads via MiXCR and lists one record per CDR3 protein. This table holds about 180,000 distinct CDR3 sequences, about a sixth found once. Study results and caveats: Identification of carriers of CMV plus the relevant HLA was achieved through cumulative public TCR beta family frequency. Clonotype analysis showed dominance of the ex vivo response by HLA-C-restricted CMV-specific TCR beta clonotypes.

The V gene's germline CDR1 is SGHTA and CDR2 FQGNSA. There are 13 residues in the CDR3. Trimming removed 7 bases from V and 4 bases from J, with 11 bases in between. In regard to this clonotype: Its specificity is not known.

The V and J genes are TRBV7-2 and TRBJ2-1; possible D gene TRBD2, 5 bases. The sample was CD8+ T cells from PBMCs. The TCR sequence derives from a human donor in good health (CMV status not recorded). Some clones in this sample may be carry-over from other donors' samples. The CDR3 spells CTSTPGRYNEQFF. In DNA, the CDR3 is TGTACCAGCACCCCGGGAAGGTACAATGAGCAGTTCTTC.